One T cell receptor beta chain is described in this entry. This clonotype was detected a few times. Its cognate antigen has yet to be identified. Per-nucleotide qualities are absent, and no much larger clonotype sits a single base away. The TCR beta CDR3 regions were amplified from RNA transcripts. For the first round of RT-PCR on the TCR CDR3, the HTBI primer set was used together with the Qiagen OneStep RT-PCR kit. Libraries were constructed in a second round of multiplex PCR, after which size selection and purification were performed. Libraries were sequenced paired-end with 100 bp reads on an Illumina HiSeq2000. Per the authors' processing: SOAPnuke was used to process the raw data, with reads discarded if the reads contained adapters or uncalled bases, had a mean Phred below 15, or lacked an exact constant-primer or identifier match. High-quality paired reads were merged with COPE v1.2.5, and unique nucleotide sequences were defined as clonotypes. Clonotypes were aligned to IMGT TRBV, TRBD and TRBJ reference segments using MiTCR v1.1. The analysis was restricted to V-J combinations with a frequency above 0.0001, which together covered 99.2% of the repertoires. The TCS score was defined as F50 (clonal expansion) divided by E x V (chaos), with BLOSUM62-based TCRdist calculated between CDR3 peptides within each V-J. Welch's t-statistics and random forest reduced fewer than 600 V-J features to 13, which were used in a naive Bayes classifier (R e1071). TCRdb ran its own pipeline on the public reads, namely fastp trimming at Q25 and MiXCR clone calling, and kept in-frame beta chains. One record per CDR3 amino acid sequence lists the most common genes and DNA. The V and J calls reflect TCRdb's pipeline rather than the authors' work. The sample has approximately 690,000 distinct CDR3 sequences on record, around 21% of them singletons. Clones ranked in the top ten supply over 30% of the sample.

This sample is drawn from a study of T cells in Graves' hyperthyroidism and ophthalmopathy (dated by TCRdb to about 2019). Some background on the complete study: Peripheral blood samples were taken at initial diagnosis, before any treatment was given. The 90 or so discovery patients were randomly split 7:3 into training and test sets. Prospective prediction of ophthalmopathy was tested in an independent validation cohort consisting of some 18 hyperthyroidism patients and 15 to 17 patients who later progressed to ophthalmopathy. The paper reports TCR Vbeta CDR3 sequencing of some 140 peripheral blood samples: around 41 ophthalmopathy, fewer than 80 hyperthyroidism and approximately 17 progressor patients. In several Graves' hyperthyroidism patients, the study also compared T-cell repertoires from thyroid tissue with T-cell repertoires from blood. To identify distinguishing TCR V-J signatures, a discovery cohort of about a hundred patients was used, comprising 40 to 45 with Graves' ophthalmopathy and some 57 with stable Graves' hyperthyroidism. Once sampling was done, hyperthyroidism patients were given methimazole at a starting dose of 30 mg daily, whereas ophthalmopathy patients were given high-dose intravenous methylprednisolone.

Deletion took 1 base off V and 6 bases off J, with a span of 19 bases between the germline ends. The CDR3 runs 16 amino acids, cysteine and phenylalanine included. The kept DNA is CDR3 alone, 48 bases in frame from the first base. As encoded in the germline V gene, CDR1 is LGHNA while CDR2 is YNFKEQ. General findings and caveats noted by the study authors: In validation, progression to ophthalmopathy was predicted by the model with around 70% sensitivity and 72.22% specificity, a median of about 6.8 months before onset. Most expanded thyroid clonotypes (frequency above 0.001) were also found in blood, which suggests that blood repertoires may mirror thyroid immune responses. A model built on a 13 V-J signature distinguished ophthalmopathy from stable hyperthyroidism, reaching over 85% sensitivity and under 84% specificity in cross-validation and 80%/75% in testing. Sample size was not statistically predetermined, and investigators were not blinded to group allocation.

Ophthalmopathy patients had moderately to severely active disease, with a Clinical Activity Score of 3 or more, a NOSPECS grade of 4 or more, and a disease duration of less than 3 months. Exclusion was applied to patients with uncontrolled infections, other autoimmune diseases, pregnancy or lactation. Diagnoses were based on clinical symptoms, serum thyroxine and TRAb, thyroid ultrasound and orbital computed tomography. Ficoll-Paque density gradient centrifugation was used to isolate PBMCs from under 11 ml of fresh peripheral blood. Total RNA was extracted using Trizol reagent, and RNA quality was assessed on an Agilent 2100 Bioanalyzer.

Material for sequencing was blood. The chain joins TRBV4-2 to TRBJ2-7; the D segment cannot be called with confidence. This clonotype was sampled from a man aged 25 to 45 with Graves' ophthalmopathy. The CDR3 here reads CASSQVDPDDTGEQYF. The nucleotide sequence reads TGTGCCAGCAGCCAAGTGGATCCGGACGACACCGGCGAGCAGTACTTC.